The subject of this entry is one T cell receptor (beta chain). This sample was taken from a study of shared T cell receptors in the human thymus. Assay: immunoSEQ multiplex PCR; the TCRdb copy retains only in-frame clones and omits some. Counted here are some 720,000 clones, more than 75% occurring once; the ten biggest clones make up 0.0095% to 0.012%. The CDR3 has 15 amino acids. Germline values: CDR1 LNHDA, CDR2 SQIVND (reference sequence). V dropped 1 base and J dropped 4 bases, with 12 bases sitting between them. The data also belong to a second study, concerning human thymus T cells. That study reports: It was from resections taken during corrective heart surgery that the thymus tissue came.

This receptor was obtained from a boy in the first two years of life with a congenital heart defect. This chain connects TRBV19 to TRBJ2-3; TRBD1 is a possible D gene (5 bases). Input material: thymocytes. The CDR3 protein is CASSIVPGPPDTQYF. CDR3 nucleotide sequence: TGTGCCAGTAGTATAGTTCCAGGGCCCCCAGATACGCAGTATTTT.